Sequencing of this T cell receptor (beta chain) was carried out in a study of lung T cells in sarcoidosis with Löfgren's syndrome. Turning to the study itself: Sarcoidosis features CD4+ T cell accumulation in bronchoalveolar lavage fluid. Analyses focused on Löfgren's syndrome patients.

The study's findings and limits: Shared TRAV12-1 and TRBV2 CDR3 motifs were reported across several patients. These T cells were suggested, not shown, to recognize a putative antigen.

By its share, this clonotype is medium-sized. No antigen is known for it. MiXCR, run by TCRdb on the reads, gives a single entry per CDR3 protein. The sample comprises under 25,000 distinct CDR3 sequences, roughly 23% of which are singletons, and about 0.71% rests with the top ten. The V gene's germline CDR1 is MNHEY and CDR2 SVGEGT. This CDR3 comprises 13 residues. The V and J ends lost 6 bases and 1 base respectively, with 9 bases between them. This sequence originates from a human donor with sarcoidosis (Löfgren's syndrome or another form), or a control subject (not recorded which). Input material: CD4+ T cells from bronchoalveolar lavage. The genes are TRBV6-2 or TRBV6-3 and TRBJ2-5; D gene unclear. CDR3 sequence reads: CASRPTLQETQYF. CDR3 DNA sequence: TGTGCCAGCAGACCAACTCTCCAAGAGACCCAGTACTTC.